Described below is a single T cell receptor (beta chain) sequence and its context. The data originate from a study of radiation and T cells in renal cell carcinoma. The time point was: blood 4 weeks post-SBRT, at nephrectomy. Regarding treatment: 15 Gy SBRT to primary tumor, nephrectomy 4 weeks later. Nephrectomy followed 15 Gy stereotactic body radiation by 4 weeks. Germline loops: CDR1 MDHEN, CDR2 SYDVKM. CDR3 length: 13 amino acids. V gave up 6 bases and J gave up 0 bases, with 9 bases separating them. Method: immunoSEQ multiplex PCR; TCRdb's copy keeps in-frame clones and lacks some. The table includes about 140,000 clones, 75% to 90% detected once.

The V and J genes are TRBV28 and TRBJ2-7; no clear D. The source of this sequence is a woman aged 45 to 65 with renal cell carcinoma. The sequencing used blood, collected from a patient whose treatment included radiotherapy and nephrectomy. The CDR3 DNA reads TGTGCCAGCAGCCTCACAAGCTCCTACGAGCAGTACTTC. Protein sequence: CASSLTSSYEQYF.